This record covers a single TCR beta chain. The sample belongs to a study of control samples from healthy donors and cancer patients. Generated by immunoSEQ multiplex PCR, the TCRdb table keeps only in-frame clones and is missing some. Altogether tens of thousands of clones are present, about 81% being singletons, with the ten largest covering about 36%. This CDR3 has 13 residues. Trimming shortened V by 3 bases and J by 2 bases, and 3 bases separated the two germline ends. Per the germline V gene, CDR1 is KGHDR and CDR2 is SFDVKD. The sequencing input was PBMCs. This receptor was obtained from a man aged 65 to 79 with lung cancer. The V gene is TRBV24-1, the J gene TRBJ2-2; D ambiguous. The CDR3 nucleotides read TGTGCCACCAGTGATGTTAACACCGGGGAGCTGTTTTTT. This codes for CATSDVNTGELFF.